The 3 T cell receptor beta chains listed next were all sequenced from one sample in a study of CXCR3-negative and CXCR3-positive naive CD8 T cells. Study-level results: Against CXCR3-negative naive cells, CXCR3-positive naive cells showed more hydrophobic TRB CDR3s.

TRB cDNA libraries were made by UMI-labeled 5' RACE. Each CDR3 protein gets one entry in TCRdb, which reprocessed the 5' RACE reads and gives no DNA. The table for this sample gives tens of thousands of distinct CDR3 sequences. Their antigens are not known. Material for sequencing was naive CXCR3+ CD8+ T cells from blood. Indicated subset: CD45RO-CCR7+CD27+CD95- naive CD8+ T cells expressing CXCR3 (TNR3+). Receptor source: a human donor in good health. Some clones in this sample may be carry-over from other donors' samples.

The CDR3 spells CASSVWATATYEQYF. The chain couples TRBV6-2 or TRBV6-3 to TRBJ2-7; TCRdb picks TRBD1, but there is no DNA to check that call. Germline CDR1 and CDR2: MNHEY and SVGEGT. CDR3 length equals 15 residues.

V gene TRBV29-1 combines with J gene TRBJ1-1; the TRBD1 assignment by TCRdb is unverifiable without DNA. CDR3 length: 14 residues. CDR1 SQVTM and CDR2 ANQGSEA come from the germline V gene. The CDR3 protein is CSVDSDSYDTEAFF.

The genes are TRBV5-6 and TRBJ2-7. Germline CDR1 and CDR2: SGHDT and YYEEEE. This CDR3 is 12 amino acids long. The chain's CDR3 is CASSLDSREQYF.